This TCR beta chain was sequenced during a study of blood T cell repertoires in COVID-19. Whole-study context: Samples of COVID-19 (acute and convalescent) were obtained from the United States, Italy and Spain. Sources were T cells, B-cell-depleted T cells, or PBMCs; the material itself was cDNA or gDNA.

This clone was counted once. The J segment lost 2 bases and the V segment lost 0 bases, leaving 6 bases of the junction unmatched. The CDR3 is 18 amino acids. Per the germline V gene, CDR1 is SGHTA and CDR2 is FQGNSA. In the original workflow: Estimated nucleated cell counts came from reference gene primer amplification. TCRdb's table, derived via immunoSEQ multiplex PCR, lists solely in-frame clones and lacks some. D and trimming were read from the DNA, whereas the V and J calls and clone size are those reported in that table. The table shows 70,000 to 100,000 clones, with 88% occurring only once. The source material was peripheral blood. The chain joins TRBV7-2 to TRBJ1-6, with TRBD1 matching 8 bases. This TCR was sampled from a human donor in a cohort sampled during active COVID-19. CDR3 DNA sequence: TGTGCCAGCAGCTTAGCTTTTGGACAGGGCACCTATAATTCACCCCTCCACTTT. Its translation: CASSLAFGQGTYNSPLHF.